Listed below are T cell receptor beta chains from one sample, sequenced in a study of blood T cell repertoires in COVID-19. Sequencing was performed with immunoSEQ multiplex PCR; in TCRdb, only in-frame clones are kept and a portion is missing. The sample lists 300,000 to 450,000 clones; around 87% were seen once. What was sequenced was peripheral blood. These receptor sequences come from a woman aged 55-69 years with COVID-19, enrolled during active disease. The CDR3 runs from the conserved cysteine through the conserved F or W. A D gene is named only where the DNA matches it firmly. Some rows have no size entry. The others give once, few or many, or a class for an expanded clone.

>TRBV28|-|TRBJ1-5|17|-
CASSSPRGGRGNQPQHF
TGTGCCAGCAGTTCCCCCCGGGGGGGGCGTGGCAATCAGCCCCAGCATTTT
>TRBV2|TRBD1|TRBJ1-1|14|-
CASSTQGGNTEAFF
TGTGCCAGCAGTACCCAGGGGGGGAACACTGAAGCTTTCTTT
>TRBV5-1|TRBD1|TRBJ1-2|18|-
CASSLAGGPQGALYGYTF
TGCGCCAGCAGCTTGGCCGGAGGGCCACAGGGGGCACTCTATGGCTACACCTTC
>TRBV6-4|-|TRBJ2-2|14|-
CASSVFGGTGELFF
TGTGCCAGCAGTGTCTTCGGGGGTACCGGGGAGCTGTTTTTT
>TRBV7-9|-|TRBJ1-2|13|-
CASSFLREGGYTF
TGTGCCAGCAGCTTTCTCAGGGAAGGTGGCTACACCTTC
>TRBV10-2|-|TRBJ1-5|14|-
CASSARGNYQPQHF
TGCGCCAGCAGCGCCAGGGGCAATTATCAGCCCCAGCATTTT
>TRBV5-6|TRBD1|TRBJ2-6|19|-
CASSLTRDRVFSGANVLTF
TGTGCCAGCAGCTTAACCCGGGACAGGGTTTTCTCTGGGGCCAACGTCCTGACTTTC
>TRBV20-1|TRBD2|TRBJ2-1|15|-
CSASSGGPRWNEQFF
TGCAGTGCTAGTAGCGGGGGCCCTAGGTGGAATGAGCAGTTCTTC
>TRBV3-1/TRBV3-2|-|TRBJ1-5|15|-
CASSQGRGARQPQHF
TGTGCCAGCAGCCAAGGCAGGGGCGCAAGACAGCCCCAGCATTTT
>TRBV5-1|-|TRBJ1-1|14|-
CASSLVPENTEAFF
TGCGCCAGCAGCTTGGTCCCAGAGAACACTGAAGCTTTCTTT
>TRBV2|-|TRBJ1-4|12|-
CASIGGGEKLFF
TGTGCCAGCATTGGGGGCGGTGAAAAACTGTTTTTT
>TRBV3-1/TRBV3-2|TRBD2|TRBJ2-3|16|-
CASSHRRGGSTDTQYF
TGTGCCAGCAGCCACAGGCGCGGGGGGAGCACAGATACGCAGTATTTT
>TRBV9|-|TRBJ2-7|14|-
CASSLSQGHYEQYF
TGTGCCAGCAGCCTTAGCCAGGGGCATTACGAGCAGTACTTC
>TRBV7-8|TRBD1|TRBJ2-2|17|-
CASSSSRDRANTGELFF
TGTGCCAGCAGCTCTAGCCGGGACAGGGCTAACACCGGGGAGCTGTTTTTT
>TRBV5-1|TRBD2|TRBJ2-5|15|-
CASSLATGREETQYF
TGCGCCAGCAGCTTGGCCACGGGGAGGGAAGAGACCCAGTACTTC
>TRBV5-4|-|TRBJ2-1|15|-
CASSSAGATYNEQFF
TGTGCCAGCAGCTCGGCGGGGGCAACCTACAATGAGCAGTTCTTC
>TRBV5-4|TRBD2|TRBJ2-7|15|-
CASSRTSGGGDEQYF
TGTGCCAGCAGCCGGACTAGCGGGGGAGGGGACGAGCAGTACTTC
>TRBV2|-|TRBJ1-5|14|-
CASSEQTVNQPQHF
TGTGCCAGCAGTGAACAGACAGTCAATCAGCCCCAGCATTTT
>TRBV7-9|-|TRBJ1-5|16|-
CASSLGFSQGNQPQHF
TGTGCCAGCAGCTTAGGGTTTAGCCAGGGGAATCAGCCCCAGCATTTT
>TRBV28|TRBD1|TRBJ2-2|16|-
CASTGGTARNTGELFF
TGTGCCAGCACCGGTGGGACAGCCAGGAACACCGGGGAGCTGTTTTTT
>TRBV3-1/TRBV3-2|-|TRBJ2-6|20|-
CASSQPPGGTDHSGANVLTF
TGTGCCAGCAGCCAACCTCCGGGAGGGACAGATCACTCTGGGGCCAACGTCCTGACTTTC
>TRBV7-2|TRBD2|TRBJ2-3|17|once
CASSSTASGGSTDTQYF
TGTGCCAGCAGCTCCACCGCTAGCGGGGGTAGCACAGATACGCAGTATTTT
>TRBV27|-|TRBJ2-1|13|few
CASSFGHYNEQFF
TGTGCCAGCAGTTTCGGACATTACAATGAGCAGTTCTTC
>TRBV7-3|-|TRBJ1-4|13|-
CASTRRANEKLFF
TGTGCCAGCACCAGGAGGGCTAATGAAAAACTGTTTTTT
>TRBV5-1|TRBD1|TRBJ2-5|14|-
CASSENTGGKTQYF
TGCGCCAGCAGCGAGAACACAGGGGGGAAGACCCAGTACTTC
>TRBV2|TRBD1|TRBJ1-1|13|-
CASEGTGGTEAFF
TGTGCCAGCGAAGGGACAGGCGGCACTGAAGCTTTCTTT
>TRBV18|-|TRBJ1-1|14|few
CASSSTDSHTEAFF
TGTGCCAGCTCTTCGACCGACAGCCACACTGAAGCTTTCTTT
>TRBV2|-|TRBJ2-1|15|-
CASSELWQGYNEQFF
TGTGCCAGCAGTGAGCTCTGGCAGGGGTACAATGAGCAGTTCTTC
>TRBV9|TRBD2|TRBJ2-1|17|-
CASSLPGTSGGVGEQFF
TGTGCCAGCAGCCTCCCCGGGACTAGCGGGGGGGTCGGTGAGCAGTTCTTC
>TRBV28|-|TRBJ2-3|13|-
CASSWGGISTQYF
TGTGCCAGCAGTTGGGGGGGCATAAGTACGCAGTATTTT
>TRBV7-7|-|TRBJ2-2|17|-
CASSPGDPGRGTGELFF
TGTGCCAGCAGCCCGGGAGACCCGGGGCGCGGCACCGGGGAGCTGTTTTTT
>TRBV15|-|TRBJ1-2|12|-
CATSRRSGGYTF
TGTGCCACCAGCAGAAGGTCAGGAGGCTACACCTTC
>TRBV11-2|TRBD2|TRBJ2-1|15|-
CASSLGLAGLNEQFF
TGTGCCAGCAGCTTAGGACTAGCGGGACTCAATGAGCAGTTCTTC
>TRBV18|TRBD1|TRBJ1-2|15|once
CASSPGTGGGDGYTF
TGTGCCAGCTCACCTGGGACAGGGGGCGGAGATGGCTACACCTTC
>TRBV2|-|TRBJ1-5|14|few
CASKAGYSNQPQHF
TGTGCCAGCAAGGCAGGTTATAGCAATCAGCCCCAGCATTTT
>TRBV12-3/TRBV12-4|-|TRBJ2-1|11|-
CASSAGLLQFF
TGTGCCAGCAGTGCGGGACTCCTTCAGTTCTTC
>TRBV10-3|-|TRBJ2-7|13|-
CAISVRGPFEQYF
TGTGCCATCAGTGTAAGAGGGCCGTTCGAGCAGTACTTC
>TRBV5-1|-|TRBJ2-5|13|once
CASSFIRGGAQYF
TGCGCCAGCAGCTTCATCAGGGGAGGGGCCCAGTACTTC
>TRBV9|TRBD2|TRBJ2-5|16|-
CASSLGLAGAGGAQYF
TGTGCCAGCAGCCTGGGACTAGCGGGGGCCGGAGGGGCCCAGTACTTC
>TRBV18|-|TRBJ1-1|14|-
CASSPGGGRTEAFF
TGTGCCAGCTCACCGGGGGGGGGAAGAACTGAAGCTTTCTTT
>TRBV7-6|TRBD1|TRBJ2-5|14|-
CASSAGQGGETQYF
TGTGCCAGCAGCGCCGGACAGGGTGGAGAGACCCAGTACTTC
>TRBV5-1|-|TRBJ2-3|14|-
CASSPGLSTDTQYF
TGCGCCAGCAGCCCGGGACTTAGCACAGATACGCAGTATTTT
>TRBV6-5|TRBD1|TRBJ2-7|12|once
CAVGQGAYEQYF
TGTGCCGTTGGACAGGGGGCGTACGAGCAGTACTTC
>TRBV11-2|-|TRBJ2-1|16|once
CASSLGGILVYNEQFF
TGTGCCAGCAGCTTAGGAGGGATATTGGTCTACAATGAGCAGTTCTTC
>TRBV6-5|TRBD1|TRBJ2-2|15|-
CASLTPGQGTGELFF
TGTGCCAGCCTAACCCCGGGACAGGGAACCGGGGAGCTGTTTTTT
>TRBV30|-|TRBJ2-2|14|-
CAWSVGWNTGELFF
TGTGCCTGGAGTGTGGGCTGGAACACCGGGGAGCTGTTTTTT
>TRBV15|-|TRBJ2-1|16|-
CATSRVRVSSYNEQFF
TGTGCCACCAGCAGAGTTCGGGTGAGCTCCTACAATGAGCAGTTCTTC
>TRBV5-5|-|TRBJ1-5|15|few
CASSLNTGLNQPQHF
TGTGCCAGCAGCTTGAATACAGGCCTCAATCAGCCCCAGCATTTT
>TRBV6-5|TRBD1|TRBJ1-6|15|-
CASRRTKTGGSPLHF
TGTGCCAGCAGACGTACAAAAACAGGGGGCTCACCCCTCCACTTT
>TRBV5-1|-|TRBJ1-1|16|-
CASSSGGAGANTEAFF
TGCGCCAGCAGCTCCGGGGGGGCAGGAGCGAACACTGAAGCTTTCTTT
>TRBV2|-|TRBJ1-2|14|-
CASNLREGRGGYTF
TGTGCCAGCAACCTGAGGGAGGGCCGGGGAGGCTACACCTTC
>TRBV19|-|TRBJ1-2|13|-
CASSIVEGRGYTF
TGTGCCAGTAGTATAGTAGAAGGGAGAGGCTACACCTTC
>TRBV7-2|TRBD2|TRBJ2-3|16|-
CASSSGLAGHTDTQYF
TGTGCCAGCAGCTCGGGACTAGCGGGACACACAGATACGCAGTATTTT
>TRBV29-1|TRBD1|TRBJ2-7|14|-
CSAEAWTGGHEQYF
TGCAGCGCGGAGGCGTGGACAGGGGGCCACGAGCAGTACTTC
>TRBV30|-|TRBJ2-2|11|-
CAWAGQGELFF
TGTGCCTGGGCCGGCCAGGGAGAGCTGTTTTTT
>TRBV27|TRBD2|TRBJ2-7|14|once
CASSLYGGGYEQYF
TGTGCCAGCAGTTTATACGGGGGGGGATACGAGCAGTACTTC
>TRBV14|TRBD1|TRBJ1-2|15|-
CASSQGLGGYYGYTF
TGTGCCAGCAGCCAAGGCCTAGGGGGCTACTATGGCTACACCTTC